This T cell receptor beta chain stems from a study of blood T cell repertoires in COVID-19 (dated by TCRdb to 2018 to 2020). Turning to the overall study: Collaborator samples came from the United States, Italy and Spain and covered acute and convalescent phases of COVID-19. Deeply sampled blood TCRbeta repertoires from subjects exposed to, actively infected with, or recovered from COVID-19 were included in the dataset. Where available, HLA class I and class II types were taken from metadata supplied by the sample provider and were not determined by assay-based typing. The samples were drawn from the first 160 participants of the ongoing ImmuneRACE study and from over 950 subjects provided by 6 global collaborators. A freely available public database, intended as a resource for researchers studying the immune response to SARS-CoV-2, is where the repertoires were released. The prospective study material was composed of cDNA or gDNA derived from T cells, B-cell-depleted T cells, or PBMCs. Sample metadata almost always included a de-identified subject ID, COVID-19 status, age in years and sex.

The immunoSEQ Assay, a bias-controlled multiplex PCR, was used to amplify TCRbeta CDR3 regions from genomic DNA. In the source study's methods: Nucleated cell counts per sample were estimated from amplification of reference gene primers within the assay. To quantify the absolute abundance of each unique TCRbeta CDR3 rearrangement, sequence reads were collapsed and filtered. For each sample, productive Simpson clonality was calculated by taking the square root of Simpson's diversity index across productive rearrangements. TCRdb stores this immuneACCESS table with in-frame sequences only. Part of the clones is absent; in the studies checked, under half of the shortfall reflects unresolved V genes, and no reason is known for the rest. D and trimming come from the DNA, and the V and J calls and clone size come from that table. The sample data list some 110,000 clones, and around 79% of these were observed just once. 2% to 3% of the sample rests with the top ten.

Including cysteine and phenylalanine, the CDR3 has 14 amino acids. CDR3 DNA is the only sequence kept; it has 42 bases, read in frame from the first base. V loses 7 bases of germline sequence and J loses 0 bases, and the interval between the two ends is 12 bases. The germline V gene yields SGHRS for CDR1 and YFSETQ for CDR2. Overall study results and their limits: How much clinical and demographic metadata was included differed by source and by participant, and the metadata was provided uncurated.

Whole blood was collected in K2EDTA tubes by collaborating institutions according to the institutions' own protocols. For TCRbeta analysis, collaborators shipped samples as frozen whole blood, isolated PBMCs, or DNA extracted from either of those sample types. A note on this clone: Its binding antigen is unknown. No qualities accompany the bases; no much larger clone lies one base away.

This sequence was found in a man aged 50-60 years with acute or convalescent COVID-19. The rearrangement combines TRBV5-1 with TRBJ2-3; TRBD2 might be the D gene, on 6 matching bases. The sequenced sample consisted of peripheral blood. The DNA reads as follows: TGCGCCAGCCGTAGCGGACCTAGCACAGATACGCAGTATTTT. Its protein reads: CASRSGPSTDTQYF.